The sequence of this TCR beta chain was determined in a study of T cell responses to AZD1222 COVID-19 vaccine. Assay used: immunoSEQ multiplex PCR; TCRdb lists only in-frame clones, some missing. The sample has 130,000 or so clones; around 90% are singletons. Trimming removed 4 bases at V and 2 bases at J, with 4 bases between. The CDR3 sequence is 12 residues long. The V gene is TRBV12-3 or TRBV12-4, the J gene TRBJ2-3; unclear D gene. The input for sequencing was peripheral blood, taken 28 days after the second AZD1222 dose. The TCR sequence derives from an adult who received the AZD1222 COVID-19 vaccine. This CDR3 is CASSWYTDTQYF. In nucleotides, the CDR3 is TGTGCCAGCAGTTGGTACACAGATACGCAGTATTTT.